The source of this T cell receptor (beta chain) is a study of CD8+ T cells in alopecia areata. Study-level results: Sequencing of scalp tissue also captures the resident alphabeta T cells of normal skin.

After isolation, RNA underwent reverse transcription to generate cDNA as the sequencing template. The assay was immunoSEQ multiplex PCR, and TCRdb's table has in-frame clones only and misses some. The sample carries about 250,000 clones, roughly two thirds recorded once. The CDR3 length is 12 residues. Between the trimmed V and J ends, which lost 4 bases and 1 base, there was a span of 8 bases. The germline V gene encodes CDR1 GTSNPN and CDR2 SVGIG (reference sequence). Only one count was recorded for this clone. Its specificity is unknown. The source material was CD4+ T cells sorted from blood, sampled at week 0. The sequence derives from a human donor with alopecia areata. The rearrangement joins TRBV30 to TRBJ2-7, with D possibly being TRBD1 (6 bases). The chain's CDR3 is CAWNRASYEQYF. CDR3 DNA: TGTGCCTGGAACAGGGCATCCTACGAGCAGTACTTC.